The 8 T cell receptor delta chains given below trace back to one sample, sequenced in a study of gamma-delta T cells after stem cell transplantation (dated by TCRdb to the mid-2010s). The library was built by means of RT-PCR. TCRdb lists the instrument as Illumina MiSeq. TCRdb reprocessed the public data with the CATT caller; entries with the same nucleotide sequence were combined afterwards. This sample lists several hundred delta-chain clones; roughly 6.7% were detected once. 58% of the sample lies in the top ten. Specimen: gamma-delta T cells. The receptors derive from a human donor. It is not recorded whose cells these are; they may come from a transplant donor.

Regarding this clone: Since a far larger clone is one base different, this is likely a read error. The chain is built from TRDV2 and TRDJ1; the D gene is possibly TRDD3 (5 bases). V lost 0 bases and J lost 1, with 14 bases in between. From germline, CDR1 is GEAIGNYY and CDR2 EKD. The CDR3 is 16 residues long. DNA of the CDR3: TGTGCCTGTGACACCATGGGGACGAAGTGCACCGATAAACTCATCTTT. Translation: CACDTMGTKCTDKLIF.

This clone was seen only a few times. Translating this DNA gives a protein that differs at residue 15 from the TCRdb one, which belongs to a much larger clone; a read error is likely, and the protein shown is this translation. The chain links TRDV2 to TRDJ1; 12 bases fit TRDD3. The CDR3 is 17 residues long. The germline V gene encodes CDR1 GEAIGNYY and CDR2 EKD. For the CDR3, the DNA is TGTGCCTGTGACGCCGTACTGGGGGATACCGGCACCGATAAACCCATCTTT. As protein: CACDAVLGDTGTDKPIF.

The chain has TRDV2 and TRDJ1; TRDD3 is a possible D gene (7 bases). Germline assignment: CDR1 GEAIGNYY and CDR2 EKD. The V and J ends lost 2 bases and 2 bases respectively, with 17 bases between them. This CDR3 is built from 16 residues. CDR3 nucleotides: TGTGCCTGTGACATCCTACGAGGGATACCGACCGATAAACTCATCTTT. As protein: CACDILRGIPTDKLIF.

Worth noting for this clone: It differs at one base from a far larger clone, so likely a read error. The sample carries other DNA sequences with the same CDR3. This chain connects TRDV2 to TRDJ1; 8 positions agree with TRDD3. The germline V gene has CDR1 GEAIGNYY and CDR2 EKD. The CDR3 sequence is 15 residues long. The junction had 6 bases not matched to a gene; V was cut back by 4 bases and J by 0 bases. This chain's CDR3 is CACEPLGEYTDKLIF. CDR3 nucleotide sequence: TGTGCCTGTGAGCCCCTGGGGGAGTACACCGATAAACTCATCTTT.

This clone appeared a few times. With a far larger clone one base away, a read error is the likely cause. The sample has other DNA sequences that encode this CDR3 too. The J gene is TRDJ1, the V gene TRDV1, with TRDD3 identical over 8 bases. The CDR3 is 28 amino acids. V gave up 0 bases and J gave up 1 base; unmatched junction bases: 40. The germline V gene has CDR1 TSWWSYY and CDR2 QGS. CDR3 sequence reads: CALGELGNSLNLSTGGLPTSVLTDKLIF. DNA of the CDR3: TGTGCTCTTGGGGAACTCGGGAATTCCTTAAACCTCTCTACTGGGGGCTTACCCACTAGTGTCCTCACCGATAAACTCATCTTT.

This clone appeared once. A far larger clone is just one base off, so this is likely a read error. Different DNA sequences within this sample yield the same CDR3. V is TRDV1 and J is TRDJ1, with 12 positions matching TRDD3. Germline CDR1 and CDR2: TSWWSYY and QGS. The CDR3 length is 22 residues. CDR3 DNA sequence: TGTGCTCTTGGAGAACTATGGGGCTTCCCCGGTATACTGGGGGATACTCCCGATAAACTCATCTTT. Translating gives CALGELWGFPGILGDTPDKLIF.

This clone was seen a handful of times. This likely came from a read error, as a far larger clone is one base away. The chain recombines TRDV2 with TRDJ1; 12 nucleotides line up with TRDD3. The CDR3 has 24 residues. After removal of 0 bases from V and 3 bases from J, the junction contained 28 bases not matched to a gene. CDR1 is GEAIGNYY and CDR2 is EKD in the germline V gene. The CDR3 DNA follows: TGTGCCTGTGACACCGCTTACGCCTTTACTGGGGGATACAGCCCGCCGGGAAACGCCGATAAACTCATCTTT. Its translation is CACDTAYAFTGGYSPPGNADKLIF.

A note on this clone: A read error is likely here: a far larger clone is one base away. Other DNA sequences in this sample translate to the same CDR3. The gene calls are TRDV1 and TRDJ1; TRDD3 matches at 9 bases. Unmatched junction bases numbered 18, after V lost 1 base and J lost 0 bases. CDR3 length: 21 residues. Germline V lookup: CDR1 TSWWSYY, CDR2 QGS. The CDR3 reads CALGEPLSQWGYGTNTDKLIF. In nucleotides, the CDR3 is TGTGCTCTTGGGGAACCCCTTAGTCAGTGGGGATACGGGACTAACACCGATAAACTCATCTTT.